This T cell receptor beta chain was documented in a study of T cell clonality in common variable immunodeficiency. CVID and control samples used equivalent genomic DNA input. Libraries were prepared by immunoSEQ multiplex PCR; TCRdb keeps only in-frame clonotypes and omits some of them. The table lists 25,000 to 30,000 clones, no singletons, with 4% in the top ten. Blood samples were heparinized, roughly 5 to 8.5 ml per donor. Remarks on this clone: Its cognate antigen is unknown.

Study-wide results and limits: CVID patient heterogeneity limited repertoire-clinical complication correlations. T cell subpopulation sequencing would be needed to explain CVID clonality. In common variable immunodeficiency, TCR beta chains reportedly carried fewer deletions and N-nucleotide insertions.

The sequence was collected from a human donor with common variable immunodeficiency. Source material: peripheral blood mononuclear cells.

The covered CDR3 bases are TGTGCCAGCACCTCGGGGGGGAGCTCCTACAATGAG. Its translation: CASTSGGSSYNE. The complete CDR3 protein is CASTSGGSSYNEQFF. The chain links TRBV7-3 to TRBJ2-1; 8 bases agree with TRBD2. The observed sequence ends 3 residues before the CDR3 terminus, with the missing tail filled in from the germline J gene. V dropped 7 bases and J dropped 0; count of bases not matched to a gene: 5. CDR3 size: 15 residues. Germline V gives CDR1 SGHTA, CDR2 FQGTGA.